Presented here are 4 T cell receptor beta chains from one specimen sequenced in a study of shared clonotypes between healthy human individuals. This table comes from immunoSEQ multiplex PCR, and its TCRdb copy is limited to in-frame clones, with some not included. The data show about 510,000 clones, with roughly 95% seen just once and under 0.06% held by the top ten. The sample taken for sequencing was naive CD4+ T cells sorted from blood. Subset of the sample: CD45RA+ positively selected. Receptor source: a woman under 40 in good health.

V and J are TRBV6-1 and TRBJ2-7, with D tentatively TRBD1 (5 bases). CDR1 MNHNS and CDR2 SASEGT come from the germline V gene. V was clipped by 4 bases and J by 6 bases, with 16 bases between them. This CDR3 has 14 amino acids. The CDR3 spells CASSVVGGQREQYF. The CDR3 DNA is TGTGCCAGCAGTGTCGTAGGCGGACAACGCGAGCAGTACTTC.

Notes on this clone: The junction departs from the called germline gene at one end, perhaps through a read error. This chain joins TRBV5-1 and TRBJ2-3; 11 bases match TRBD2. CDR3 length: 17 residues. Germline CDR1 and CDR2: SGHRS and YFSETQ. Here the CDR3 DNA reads TGCGCCACCAGCCTAGCGGGAGGCGGGTTGAGCACAGATACGCAGTATTTT. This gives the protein CATSLAGGGLSTDTQYF. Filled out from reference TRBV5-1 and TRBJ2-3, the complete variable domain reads KAGVTQTPRYLIKTRGQQVTLSCSPISGHRSVSWYQQTPGQGLQFLFEYFSETQRNKGNFPGRFSGRQFSNSRSEMNVSTLELGDSALYLCATSLAGGGLSTDTQYFGPGTRLTVL.

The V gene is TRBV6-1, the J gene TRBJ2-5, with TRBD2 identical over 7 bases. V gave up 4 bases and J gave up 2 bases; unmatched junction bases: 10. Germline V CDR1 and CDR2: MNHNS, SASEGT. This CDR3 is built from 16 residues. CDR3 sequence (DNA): TGTGCCAGCAGTGGGCGAGCGGGAAGGGGTCAAGAGACCCAGTACTTC. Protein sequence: CASSGRAGRGQETQYF.

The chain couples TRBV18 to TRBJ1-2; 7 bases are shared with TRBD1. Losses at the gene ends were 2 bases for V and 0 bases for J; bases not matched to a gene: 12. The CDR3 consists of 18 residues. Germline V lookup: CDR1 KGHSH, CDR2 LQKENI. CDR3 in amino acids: CASSPSGQPLSSNYGYTF. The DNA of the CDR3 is TGTGCCAGCTCACCATCGGGACAGCCTCTCTCCTCTAACTATGGCTACACCTTC.